The 9 T cell receptor beta chains in this list originate from one sample, sequenced in a study of shared clonotypes between healthy human individuals. Naive CD8 cells lacked CD45RO, underwent positive selection for CCR7 and left out terminally differentiated effector memory CD45RA+ cells. This table comes from immunoSEQ multiplex PCR, and its TCRdb copy is limited to in-frame clones, with some not included. The sample carries 2 million or so clones, approximately 94% recorded once. Sequencing was performed on naive CD8+ T cells sorted from blood. The receptors come from a man between 18 and 35 years old in good health.

The J gene is TRBJ1-2, the V gene TRBV7-9, with 8 bases matching TRBD1. The V gene end was trimmed by 4 bases and the J gene end by 4 bases; junction bases not matched to a gene: 5. The germline CDR1 and CDR2 sequences are SEHNR and FQNEAQ (reference sequence). There are 14 residues in the CDR3. Here the CDR3 reads CASSSWTGTYGYTF. In nucleotides, the CDR3 is TGTGCCAGCAGCTCCTGGACAGGGACCTATGGCTACACCTTC.

This chain uses TRBV10-3 with TRBJ1-4, with D maybe TRBD1 (5 bases). Germline loops: CDR1 ENHRY, CDR2 SYGVKD. Trimming removed 3 bases from V and 5 bases from J, with 16 bases in between. The CDR3 is 16 amino acids. The CDR3 nucleotides are TGTGCCATCAGTGATAGGGGTCGGGGTCGAAATGAAAAACTGTTTTTT. The encoded protein is CAISDRGRGRNEKLFF.

J is TRBJ1-1 and V is TRBV5-4; 10 bases are shared with TRBD1. Germline V gene data show CDR1 as SGHNT and CDR2 as YYREEE (reference sequence). V dropped 4 bases and J dropped 6; count of bases not matched to a gene: 6. The CDR3 totals 14 residues. The CDR3 bases are TGTGCCAGCAGCGGGACAGGGGAGGTAGCTGAAGCTTTCTTT. Translation gives CASSGTGEVAEAFF. Using reference TRBV5-4 and TRBJ1-1 for the parts outside the CDR3, the full variable domain is ETGVTQSPTHLIKTRGQQVTLRCSSQSGHNTVSWYQQALGQGPQFIFQYYREEENGRGNFPPRFSGLQFPNYSSELNVNALELDDSALYLCASSGTGEVAEAFFGQGTRLTVV.

This sequence joins TRBV6-5 and TRBJ2-2; 7 bases align to TRBD2. CDR3 size: 16 residues. J gave up 0 bases and V 2 bases, and 3 bases lay outside the gene matches. Germline loops: CDR1 MNHEY, CDR2 SVGAGI. CDR3 nucleotides: TGTGCCAGCAGTTACACGACTAGCCCGAACACCGGGGAGCTGTTTTTT. This gives the protein CASSYTTSPNTGELFF.

For this clone: Mismatch with germline at one junction end may stem from a read error. The gene calls are TRBV10-1 and TRBJ2-3; D unclear. Looked up from germline, CDR1 is WNHNN and CDR2 is SYGVQD (reference sequence). The CDR3 extends over 12 amino acids. In DNA, the CDR3 is TGCGCCGGCAGAATCCTTCGGCACGGAGAGTATTTT. Translated: CAGRILRHGEYF.

The chain is built from TRBV11-2 and TRBJ2-3, with a tentative D call TRBD1 (6 bases). This CDR3 is 15 amino acids long. Germline lookup yields CDR1 SGHAT and CDR2 FQNNGV. Trimming removed 3 bases at V and 1 base at J, with 11 bases between. The CDR3 loop reads CASSFPRGGTDTQYF. For the CDR3, the DNA is TGTGCCAGCAGCTTCCCCAGGGGTGGCACAGATACGCAGTATTTT.

The V and J genes are TRBV7-8 and TRBJ2-3; D not certain. Germline V lookup: CDR1 SGHVS, CDR2 FQNEAQ. The CDR3 contains 14 residues. The ends were cut back, 1 base at V and 5 bases at J, with 10 bases in the middle. CDR3: CASSLGPRIDTQYF. The CDR3 coding sequence is TGTGCCAGCAGCTTAGGGCCTAGAATAGATACGCAGTATTTT.

This chain connects TRBV29-1 to TRBJ2-7; 8 nucleotides line up with TRBD2. This CDR3 region has 14 residues. CDR1 and CDR2 (germline): SQVTM, ANQGSEA. The ends lost 3 bases at V and 1 base at J; junction bases unmatched: 5. The CDR3 loop is CSVERLAGSYEQYF. The CDR3 DNA reads TGCAGCGTTGAGAGGTTAGCGGGATCCTACGAGCAGTACTTC.

The CDR3 nucleotides are TGTGCCAGCAGCTTAGGGGCAGGGCAATCCTACGAGCAGTACTTC. Translation: CASSLGAGQSYEQYF. The chain employs TRBV7-9 and TRBJ2-7; weak D call: TRBD1 (5 bases). This CDR3 is 15 amino acids long. The germline V and J ends were trimmed by 1 base and 1 base, with 11 bases remaining between them. Germline loops: CDR1 SEHNR, CDR2 FQNEAQ (reference sequence).